Below are 20 T cell receptor beta chains sequenced from a single sample in a study of T-cell memory formation after mild COVID-19. TCRdb reprocessed the 5' RACE reads with MiXCR, giving one entry per CDR3 protein. The profile shows fewer than 450,000 distinct CDR3 sequences, 20% to 25% of them singletons. Sequenced material: PBMCs or a T cell subset sorted from them (not recorded which). These receptors came from an adult woman who had mild COVID-19 (a few samples of this study predate the infection). Cell type and time point are not known.

V and J are TRBV6-4 and TRBJ1-1; the D is unclear. The length of the CDR3 is 13 residues. Germline-derived CDR1 and CDR2 are MRHNA and SNTAGT. Trimming pared 6 bases from V and 0 bases from J, leaving 8 bases between. The CDR3 DNA follows: TGTGCCAGCAGAAAAGAGTTGAACACTGAAGCTTTCTTT. It yields the protein CASRKELNTEAFF.

A few counts support this clonotype. The V call is TRBV29-1, the J call TRBJ1-1; 7 bases line up with TRBD1. Unmatched junction bases numbered 14, after V lost 8 bases and J lost 8 bases. Germline V gene sequence: CDR1 SQVTM, CDR2 ANQGSEA. CDR3 length: 13 residues. CDR3 region: CSSCVKRDSEAFF. The CDR3 DNA is TGCAGCTCTTGCGTTAAACGGGACAGCGAAGCTTTCTTT.

A few counts support this clonotype. The rearrangement links TRBV5-1 to TRBJ1-1; D gene uncertain. Germline V gene sequence: CDR1 SGHRS, CDR2 YFSETQ. This CDR3 is built from 12 residues. V was cut by 5 bases and J by 4 bases, with 9 bases left in between. Here the CDR3 reads CASRGDGTEAFF. The CDR3 region has the DNA TGCGCCAGCAGGGGAGATGGCACTGAAGCTTTCTTT.

In this sample, this clonotype turned up a few times. The chain combines TRBV5-1 with TRBJ1-2, with D maybe TRBD1 (6 bases). The germline V gene has CDR1 SGHRS and CDR2 YFSETQ. There are 15 residues in the CDR3. The V gene lost 4 bases and the J gene lost 3 bases, with 16 bases spanning the gap. In DNA, the CDR3 is TGCGCCAGCAGCGGCGGGACACCCGGGGACTATGGCTACACCTTC. As protein: CASSGGTPGDYGYTF. The whole variable domain, remainder taken from reference TRBV5-1 and TRBJ1-2, is KAGVTQTPRYLIKTRGQQVTLSCSPISGHRSVSWYQQTPGQGLQFLFEYFSETQRNKGNFPGRFSGRQFSNSRSEMNVSTLELGDSALYLCASSGGTPGDYGYTFGSGTRLTVV.

This clonotype turned up a few times. This chain joins TRBV3-1 and TRBJ1-2; D may be TRBD1 (6 bases). V was clipped by 4 bases and J by 8 bases, with 23 bases between them. CDR1 is LGHDT, CDR2 YNNKEL, per germline (reference sequence). The CDR3 runs to 16 residues. CDR3 region: CASSPDTQGKGGGYTF. The DNA of the CDR3 is TGTGCCAGCAGCCCAGACACACAGGGAAAAGGCGGCGGCTACACCTTC.

This chain links TRBV7-3 with TRBJ2-1; D possibly corresponds to TRBD1 (6 bases). V dropped 0 bases and J dropped 4 bases, with 13 bases sitting between them. The CDR3 spans 16 residues. Germline values: CDR1 SGHTA, CDR2 FQGTGA. The CDR3 is CASSLTRDNGYNEQFF. The CDR3 DNA is TGTGCCAGCAGCTTAACCCGGGACAATGGTTACAATGAGCAGTTCTTC.

A few counts support this clonotype. V is TRBV20-1 and J is TRBJ2-7; TRBD1 matches at 10 bases. V shed 3 bases and J 6 bases; nucleotides not matched to a gene: 5. The germline V gene has CDR1 DFQATT and CDR2 SNEGSKA (reference sequence). The length of the CDR3 is 13 residues. In nucleotides, the CDR3 is TGCAGTGCTAGTGGACAGGGGGACGGCGAGCAGTACTTC. This codes for CSASGQGDGEQYF.

The J gene is TRBJ2-3, the V gene TRBV10-3; 12 nucleotides line up with TRBD2. The V gene end was trimmed by 3 bases and the J gene end by 4 bases; junction bases not matched to a gene: 11. The CDR3 loop spans 18 amino acids. The germline gives CDR1 ENHRY, CDR2 SYGVKD. The CDR3 coding sequence is TGTGCCATCAGTGATTCAGTGCTAGCGGGAGGGCCCGCAGATACGCAGTATTTT. Translated: CAISDSVLAGGPADTQYF.

The chain employs TRBV20-1 and TRBJ1-1; D remains unclear. V was clipped by 4 bases and J by 1 base, with 13 bases between them. The CDR3 is made up of 14 amino acids. Germline CDR1 and CDR2: DFQATT and SNEGSKA (reference sequence). The CDR3 DNA reads TGCAGTGCTATATCAGTTCCCCGGAACACTGAAGCTTTCTTT. Amino acid sequence: CSAISVPRNTEAFF.

The genes are TRBV20-1 and TRBJ2-2; TRBD2 aligns across 7 bases. Trimming cost V 0 bases and J 2 bases; bases outside gene matches: 6. Germline loops: CDR1 DFQATT, CDR2 SNEGSKA (reference sequence). This CDR3 region has 16 residues. CDR3 protein: CSAREAQRDNTGELFF. In DNA form, the CDR3 reads TGCAGTGCTAGAGAAGCTCAGCGGGACAACACCGGGGAGCTGTTTTTT.

The V gene is TRBV20-1, the J gene TRBJ1-1; weak D call: TRBD1 (6 bases). V was trimmed by 0 bases and J by 1 base, leaving 15 bases between them. The CDR3 extends over 16 amino acids. CDR1 is DFQATT, CDR2 SNEGSKA, per germline (reference sequence). Here the CDR3 reads CSARDMIRDTNTEAFF. As DNA, the CDR3 is TGCAGTGCTAGAGATATGATCCGGGACACGAACACTGAAGCTTTCTTT.

This clonotype was counted between two and nine times. The CDR3 DNA reads TGCAGTGCTGCAGCGGGGGCCCAGAGCAACATTCAGTACTTC. This encodes CSAAAGAQSNIQYF. The chain has TRBV20-1 and TRBJ2-4; 8 bases align to TRBD2. V was clipped by 5 bases and J by 7 bases; unmatched bases: 10. The CDR3 covers 14 residues. Per germline, CDR1 DFQATT and CDR2 SNEGSKA (reference sequence).

The rearrangement uses TRBV19 and TRBJ1-5; D gene unclear. V dropped 7 bases and J dropped 7 bases, with 14 bases sitting between them. Germline V lookup: CDR1 LNHDA, CDR2 SQIVND (reference sequence). The CDR3 totals 13 residues. The CDR3 DNA reads TGTGCCAGTACTGCCCCGCCGGGACAGCCCCAGCATTTT. Its translation: CASTAPPGQPQHF. Variable domain in full (rest from reference TRBV19 and TRBJ1-5): DGGITQSPKYLFRKEGQNVTLSCEQNLNHDAMYWYRQDPGQGLRLIYYSQIVNDFQKGDIAEGYSVSREKKESFPLTVTSAQKNPTAFYLCASTAPPGQPQHFGDGTRLSIL.

This clonotype has only a few counts. The chain carries TRBV6-6 and TRBJ2-1; 7 nucleotides match TRBD2. Trimming removed 6 bases from V and 1 base from J; junction bases left unmatched: 6. Germline V CDR1 and CDR2: MNHNY, SVGAGI (reference sequence). The CDR3 consists of 15 residues. CDR3 in DNA: TGTGCCAGCAGGCCGGGAGGTCTTTCCTACAATGAGCAGTTCTTC. Translating it yields CASRPGGLSYNEQFF.

The chain is built from TRBV20-1 and TRBJ1-2; D gene unclear. Germline CDR1 and CDR2: DFQATT and SNEGSKA (reference sequence). The CDR3 runs to 12 residues. Trimming removed 1 base at V and 8 bases at J, with 11 bases between. This CDR3 reads CSARVRAGGYTF. The CDR3 region has the DNA TGCAGTGCTAGAGTCCGGGCCGGGGGCTACACCTTC.

The chain is built from TRBV5-1 and TRBJ1-2; no clear D. The germline V gene encodes CDR1 SGHRS and CDR2 YFSETQ. The CDR3 totals 14 residues. V lost 0 bases, J lost 2 bases, and 8 bases lay in between. CDR3 sequence reads: CASSLADSNYGYTF. CDR3 nucleotide sequence: TGCGCCAGCAGCTTGGCAGACTCCAACTATGGCTACACCTTC.

The chain employs TRBV12-3 or TRBV12-4 and TRBJ2-7; TRBD2 matches at 7 bases. This CDR3 comprises 17 residues. Losses at the gene ends were 7 bases for V and 3 bases for J; bases not matched to a gene: 18. The CDR3 here is CASTRREAGKSGYEQYF. The CDR3, as DNA: TGTGCCAGCACCCGGAGGGAAGCGGGAAAATCCGGCTACGAGCAGTACTTC.

This clonotype has ten or more counts. The rearrangement uses TRBV20-1 and TRBJ1-1; D is possibly TRBD1 (6 bases). The CDR3 loop spans 14 amino acids. The V end lost 1 base, the J end lost 1 base, and 10 bases lay between the germline ends. Per the germline V gene, CDR1 is DFQATT and CDR2 is SNEGSKA (reference sequence). In DNA form, the CDR3 reads TGCAGTGCTAGAGTACCGGGACAGAACACTGAAGCTTTCTTT. It is translated as CSARVPGQNTEAFF.

The chain has TRBV5-1 and TRBJ1-4, with D uncertain. The germline V and J ends were trimmed by 5 bases and 10 bases, with 15 bases remaining between them. CDR1 SGHRS and CDR2 YFSETQ come from the germline V gene. The CDR3 is 13 residues long. The CDR3 coding sequence is TGCGCCAGCAGACCATTCATGGATGGAAAACTGTTTTTT. It translates to CASRPFMDGKLFF.

The chain recombines TRBV19 with TRBJ1-1, with 8 bases aligning to TRBD1. This CDR3 has 14 amino acids. Germline V gene lookup returns CDR1 LNHDA and CDR2 SQIVND (reference sequence). With 1 base clipped from V and 4 bases from J, the junction kept 2 bases outside the gene matches. CDR3 sequence (DNA): TGTGCCAGTAGTATAGGGACAGGGATCACTGAAGCTTTCTTT. Amino acids: CASSIGTGITEAFF.